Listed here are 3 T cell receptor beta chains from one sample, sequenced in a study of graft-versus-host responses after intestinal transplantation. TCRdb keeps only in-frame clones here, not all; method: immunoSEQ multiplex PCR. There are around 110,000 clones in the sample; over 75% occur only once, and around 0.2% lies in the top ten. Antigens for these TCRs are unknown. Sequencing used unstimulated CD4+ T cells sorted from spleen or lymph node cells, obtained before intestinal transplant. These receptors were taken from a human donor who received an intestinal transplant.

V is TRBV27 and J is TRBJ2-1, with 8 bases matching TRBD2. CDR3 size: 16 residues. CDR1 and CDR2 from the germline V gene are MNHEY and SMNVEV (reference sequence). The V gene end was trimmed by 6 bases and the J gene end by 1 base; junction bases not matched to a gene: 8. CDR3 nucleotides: TGTGCCAGCAGGCCATTAGCGGGGTTTTCCTACAATGAGCAGTTCTTC. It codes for CASRPLAGFSYNEQFF.

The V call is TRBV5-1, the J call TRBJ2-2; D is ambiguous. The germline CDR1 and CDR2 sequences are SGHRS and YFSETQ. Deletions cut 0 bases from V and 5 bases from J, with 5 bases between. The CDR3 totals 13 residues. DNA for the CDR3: TGCGCCAGCAGCTTGGTCGTAACCGGGGAGCTGTTTTTT. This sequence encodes CASSLVVTGELFF.

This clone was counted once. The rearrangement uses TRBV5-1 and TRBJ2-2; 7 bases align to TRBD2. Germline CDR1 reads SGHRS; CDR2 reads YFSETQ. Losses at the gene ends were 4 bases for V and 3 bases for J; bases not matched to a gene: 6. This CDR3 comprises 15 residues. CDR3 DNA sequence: TGCGCCAGCAGCGACCAGCGGGACTACACCGGGGAGCTGTTTTTT. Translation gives CASSDQRDYTGELFF.